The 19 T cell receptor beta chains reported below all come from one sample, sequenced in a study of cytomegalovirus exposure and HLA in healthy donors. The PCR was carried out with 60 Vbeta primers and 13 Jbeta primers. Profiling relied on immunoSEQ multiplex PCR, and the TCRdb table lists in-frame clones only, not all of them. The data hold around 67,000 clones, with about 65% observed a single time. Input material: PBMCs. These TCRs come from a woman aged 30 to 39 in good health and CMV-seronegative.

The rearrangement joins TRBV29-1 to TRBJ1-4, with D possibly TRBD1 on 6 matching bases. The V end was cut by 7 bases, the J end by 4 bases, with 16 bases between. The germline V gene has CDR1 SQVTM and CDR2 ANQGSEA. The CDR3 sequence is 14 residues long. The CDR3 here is CSASKGGNNEKLFF. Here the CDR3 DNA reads TGCAGCGCTTCCAAAGGGGGAAATAATGAAAAACTGTTTTTT. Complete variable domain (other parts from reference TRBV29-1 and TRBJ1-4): SAVISQKPSRDICQRGTSLTIQCQVDSQVTMMFWYRQQPGQSLTLIATANQGSEATYESGFVIDKFPISRPNLTFSTLTVSNMSPEDSSIYLCSASKGGNNEKLFFGSGTQLSVL.

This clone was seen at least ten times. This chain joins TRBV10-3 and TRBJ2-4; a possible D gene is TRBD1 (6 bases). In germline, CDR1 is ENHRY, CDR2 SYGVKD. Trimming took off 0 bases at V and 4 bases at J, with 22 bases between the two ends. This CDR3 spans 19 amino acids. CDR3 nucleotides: TGTGCCATCAGTGAGTCAAGGATTGTCAGGGGCTCAGTAAAAAACATTCAGTACTTC. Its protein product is CAISESRIVRGSVKNIQYF.

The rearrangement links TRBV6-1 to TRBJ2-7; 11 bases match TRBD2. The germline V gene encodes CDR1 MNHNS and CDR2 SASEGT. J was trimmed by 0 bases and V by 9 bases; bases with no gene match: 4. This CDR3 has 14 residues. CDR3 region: CASGLAGSSYEQYF. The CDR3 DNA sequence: TGTGCCAGTGGACTAGCGGGTAGCTCCTACGAGCAGTACTTC.

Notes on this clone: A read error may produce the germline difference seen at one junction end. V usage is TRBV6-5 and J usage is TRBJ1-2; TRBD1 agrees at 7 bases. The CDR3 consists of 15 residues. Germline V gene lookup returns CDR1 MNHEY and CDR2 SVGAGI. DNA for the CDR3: TGTGCCAGCAGTACACGACAGGGTGTAATCTATGGCTCCACCTTC. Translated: CASSTRQGVIYGSTF.

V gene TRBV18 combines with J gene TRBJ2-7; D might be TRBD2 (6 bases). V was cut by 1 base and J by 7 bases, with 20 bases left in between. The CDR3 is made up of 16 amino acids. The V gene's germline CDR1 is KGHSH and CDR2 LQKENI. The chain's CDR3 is CASSPQASSGGSEQYF. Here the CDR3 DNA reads TGTGCCAGCTCACCACAGGCCTCGTCCGGGGGTAGTGAGCAGTACTTC.

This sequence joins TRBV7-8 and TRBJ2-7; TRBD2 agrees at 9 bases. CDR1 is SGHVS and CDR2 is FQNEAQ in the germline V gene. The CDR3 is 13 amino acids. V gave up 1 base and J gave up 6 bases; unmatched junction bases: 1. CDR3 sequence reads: CASSLVLAGEQYF. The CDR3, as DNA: TGTGCCAGCAGCTTAGTACTAGCGGGCGAGCAGTACTTC.

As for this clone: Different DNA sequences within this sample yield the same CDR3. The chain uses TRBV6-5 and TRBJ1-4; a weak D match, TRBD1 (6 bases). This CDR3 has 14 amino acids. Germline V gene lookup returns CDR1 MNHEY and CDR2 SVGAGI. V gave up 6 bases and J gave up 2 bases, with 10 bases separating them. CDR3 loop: CASRRGWTNEKLFF. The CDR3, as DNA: TGTGCCAGCAGGAGGGGGTGGACTAATGAAAAACTGTTTTTT.

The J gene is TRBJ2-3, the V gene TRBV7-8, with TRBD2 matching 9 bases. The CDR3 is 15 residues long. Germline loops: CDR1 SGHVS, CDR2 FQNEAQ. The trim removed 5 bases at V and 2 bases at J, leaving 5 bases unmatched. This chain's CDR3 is CASSPAGGTTDTQYF. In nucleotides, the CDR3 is TGTGCCAGCAGCCCTGCGGGGGGGACCACAGATACGCAGTATTTT.

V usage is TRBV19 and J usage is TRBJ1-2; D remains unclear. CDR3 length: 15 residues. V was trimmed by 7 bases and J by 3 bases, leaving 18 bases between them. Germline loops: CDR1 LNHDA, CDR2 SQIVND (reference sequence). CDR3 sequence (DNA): TGTGCCAGTACCCTAGACGGCCGCGGGGACTATGGCTACACCTTC. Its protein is CASTLDGRGDYGYTF. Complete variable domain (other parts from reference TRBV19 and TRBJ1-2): DGGITQSPKYLFRKEGQNVTLSCEQNLNHDAMYWYRQDPGQGLRLIYYSQIVNDFQKGDIAEGYSVSREKKESFPLTVTSAQKNPTAFYLCASTLDGRGDYGYTFGSGTRLTVV.

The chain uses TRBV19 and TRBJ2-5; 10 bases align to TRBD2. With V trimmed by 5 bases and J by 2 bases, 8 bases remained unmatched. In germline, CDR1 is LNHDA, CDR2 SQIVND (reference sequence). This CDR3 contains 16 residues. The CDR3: CASSVRSGGTQETQYF. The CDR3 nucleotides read TGTGCCAGTAGTGTCCGTAGCGGGGGGACTCAAGAGACCCAGTACTTC.

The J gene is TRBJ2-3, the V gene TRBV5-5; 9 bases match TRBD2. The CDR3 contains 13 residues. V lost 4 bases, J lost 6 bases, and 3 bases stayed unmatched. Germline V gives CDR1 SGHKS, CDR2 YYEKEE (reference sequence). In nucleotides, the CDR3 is TGTGCCAGCAGCCTGGGACTAGCCGATACGCAGTATTTT. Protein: CASSLGLADTQYF. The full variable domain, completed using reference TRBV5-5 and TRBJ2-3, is DAGVTQSPTHLIKTRGQQVTLRCSPISGHKSVSWYQQVLGQGPQFIFQYYEKEERGRGNFPDRFSARQFPNYSSELNVNALLLGDSALYLCASSLGLADTQYFGPGTRLTVL.

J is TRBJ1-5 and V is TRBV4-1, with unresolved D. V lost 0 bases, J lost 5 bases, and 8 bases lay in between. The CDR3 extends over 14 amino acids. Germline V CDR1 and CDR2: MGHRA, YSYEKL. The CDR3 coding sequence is TGCGCCAGCAGCCAAGATCTGAGTTATCAGCCCCAGCATTTT. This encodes CASSQDLSYQPQHF.

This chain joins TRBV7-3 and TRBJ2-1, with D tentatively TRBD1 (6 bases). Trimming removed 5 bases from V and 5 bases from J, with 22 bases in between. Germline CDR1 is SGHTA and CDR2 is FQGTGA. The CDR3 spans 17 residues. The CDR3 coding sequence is TGTGCCAGCAGCCCCCGACACCGGACAGCTGGCGACAATGAGCAGTTCTTC. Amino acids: CASSPRHRTAGDNEQFF.

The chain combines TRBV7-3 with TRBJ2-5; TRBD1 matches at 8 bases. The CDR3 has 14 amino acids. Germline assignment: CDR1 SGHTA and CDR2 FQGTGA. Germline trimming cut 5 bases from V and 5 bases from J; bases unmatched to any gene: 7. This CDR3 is CASSPQGAWETQYF. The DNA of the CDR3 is TGTGCCAGCAGCCCGCAGGGGGCATGGGAGACCCAGTACTTC.

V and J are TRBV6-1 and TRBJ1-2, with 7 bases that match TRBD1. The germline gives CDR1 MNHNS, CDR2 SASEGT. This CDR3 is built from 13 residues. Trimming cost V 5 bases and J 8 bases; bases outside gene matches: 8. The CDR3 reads CASSPEGQQGYTF. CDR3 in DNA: TGTGCCAGCAGTCCGGAGGGACAGCAGGGCTACACCTTC.

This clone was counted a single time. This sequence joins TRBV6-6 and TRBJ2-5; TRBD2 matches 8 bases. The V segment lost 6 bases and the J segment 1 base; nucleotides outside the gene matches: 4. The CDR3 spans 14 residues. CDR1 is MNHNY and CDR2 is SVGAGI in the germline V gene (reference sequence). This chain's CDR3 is CASSPTSVQETQYF. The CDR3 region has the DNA TGTGCCAGCAGCCCGACTAGCGTCCAAGAGACCCAGTACTTC.

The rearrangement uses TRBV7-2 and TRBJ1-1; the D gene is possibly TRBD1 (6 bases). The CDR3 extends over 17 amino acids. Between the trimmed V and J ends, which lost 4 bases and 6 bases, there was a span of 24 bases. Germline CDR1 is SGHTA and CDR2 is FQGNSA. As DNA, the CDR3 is TGTGCCAGCAGCTCCTTACGACTAACAGGGATTCGGGCTGAAGCTTTCTTT. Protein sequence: CASSSLRLTGIRAEAFF.

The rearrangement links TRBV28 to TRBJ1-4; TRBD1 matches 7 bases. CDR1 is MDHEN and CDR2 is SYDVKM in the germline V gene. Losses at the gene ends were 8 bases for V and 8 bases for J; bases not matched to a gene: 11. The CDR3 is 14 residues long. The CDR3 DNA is TGTGCCAGCGGAACACAGGGGTACGGGGAAAAACTGTTTTTT. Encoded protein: CASGTQGYGEKLFF.

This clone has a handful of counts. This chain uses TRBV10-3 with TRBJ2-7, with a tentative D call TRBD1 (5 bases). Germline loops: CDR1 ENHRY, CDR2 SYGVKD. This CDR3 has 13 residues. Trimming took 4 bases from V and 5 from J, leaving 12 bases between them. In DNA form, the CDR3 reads TGTGCCATCAGTGTCAGCAGGGTCAACGAGCAGTACTTC. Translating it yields CAISVSRVNEQYF.